This T cell receptor (beta chain) appears in the sequencing data of a study of T cells in Graves' hyperthyroidism and ophthalmopathy. Study as a whole: Blood was drawn when the patient was first diagnosed and still untreated. Study-wide results and limits: Blood held most thyroid clonotypes expanded above 0.001 frequency.

Subjects with ophthalmopathy showed a Clinical Activity Score no lower than 3, a NOSPECS grade no lower than 4, and a duration shorter than 3 months. The PBMCs were taken from more than 8 ml of fresh peripheral blood. Per germline, CDR1 SNHLY and CDR2 FYNNEI. J gave up 6 bases and V 7 bases, and 7 bases lay outside the gene matches. This CDR3 has 14 residues. In this sample, this clonotype turned up a few times. Antigen unknown. TCR beta CDR3 regions were amplified from RNA. With the HTBI primer set, the TCR CDR3 went through a first round of RT-PCR. TCRdb redid the calling of the multiplex PCR reads with MiXCR, one entry per CDR3 protein. The repertoire includes hundreds of thousands of distinct CDR3 sequences, around 21% of them detected once, and about 35% sits in the top ten.

The sample consisted of blood. The chain is built from TRBV2 and TRBJ2-7; 12 nucleotides agree with TRBD1. This TCR came from a young man with Graves' ophthalmopathy. CDR3 region: CASTPGQGAGEQYF. The CDR3 DNA is TGTGCCAGCACTCCGGGACAGGGGGCAGGCGAGCAGTACTTC.